This TCR beta chain was documented in a study of cytomegalovirus exposure and HLA in healthy donors. Study context: From HLA-typed donors, an early data release held some 80 million unique TCRs.

As for this clone: No antigen is known for it.

Study-wide findings and caveats: An analysis was carried out later, and it reportedly showed fewer N-insertions in an Asian-associated ancestry cluster than the approximately 700-donor mean. Donor immune exposure was known only as CMV serostatus. 164 TCR beta chains were listed as cytomegalovirus-associated.

Primers included in the PCR were 60 Vbeta and 13 Jbeta primers. Libraries were prepared by immunoSEQ multiplex PCR; TCRdb keeps only in-frame clonotypes and omits some of them. The sample contains 200,000 to 250,000 clones, about three quarters of which appear only once. V lost 6 bases to trimming and J lost 9 bases; unmatched junction nucleotides: 8. The germline V gene encodes CDR1 MDHEN and CDR2 SYDVKM. This CDR3 contains 15 residues. The V gene is TRBV28, the J gene TRBJ2-1; 13 nucleotides match TRBD2. The source of this sequence is a man aged 40-55 years in good health and CMV-seronegative. Sequenced input: PBMCs. The CDR3, as DNA: TGTGCCAGCAGATCCGGACTAGCGGGAGTTACTGAGCAGTTCTTC. Protein product: CASRSGLAGVTEQFF.